Following are 7 T cell receptor beta chains from one sample sequenced in a study of blood T cell repertoires in COVID-19. Assay used: immunoSEQ multiplex PCR; TCRdb lists only in-frame clones, some missing. The table includes hundreds of thousands of clones, approximately 88% detected once. Sequenced: peripheral blood. These TCRs come from a woman in her forties or fifties with COVID-19, enrolled during active disease.

The CDR3 DNA reads TGTGCCAGCAGCTTAGTTACCGGGACAGGGTGGAACACTGAAGCTTTCTTT. Translation: CASSLVTGTGWNTEAFF. The V call is TRBV7-9, the J call TRBJ1-1, with TRBD1 matching over 9 bases. The CDR3 covers 17 residues. The V and J ends lost 1 base and 1 base, in that order; junction bases with no gene match: 7. Germline V CDR1 and CDR2: SEHNR, FQNEAQ (reference sequence).

CDR3 nucleotides: TGTGCCAGCACCCTAGGGGCCCCGCAATCACCCCTCCACTTT. Its protein product is CASTLGAPQSPLHF. The V call is TRBV6-5, the J call TRBJ1-6, with D maybe TRBD1 (5 bases). V was shortened by 7 bases and J by 10 bases, with 17 bases between the two germline ends. Germline V gene lookup returns CDR1 MNHEY and CDR2 SVGAGI. The CDR3 totals 14 residues.

The chain employs TRBV15 and TRBJ1-5; D gene unclear. The length of the CDR3 is 12 residues. Germline loops: CDR1 LNHNV, CDR2 YYDKDF (reference sequence). The ends were cut back, 5 bases at V and 7 bases at J, with 9 bases in the middle. The CDR3 DNA is TGTGCCACCAGCTCCCGCAGGCAGCCCCAGCATTTT. Translated: CATSSRRQPQHF.

The chain is built from TRBV14 and TRBJ2-3; D not resolved. V was clipped by 1 base and J by 8 bases, with 10 bases between them. Germline V gives CDR1 SGHDN, CDR2 FVKESK. The CDR3 contains 13 residues. The CDR3 spells CASSQVGPGTQYF. In DNA form, the CDR3 reads TGTGCCAGCAGCCAAGTAGGTCCGGGTACGCAGTATTTT.

This clone came up once. The chain links TRBV4-1 to TRBJ2-3; 14 bases match TRBD2. Germline values: CDR1 MGHRA, CDR2 YSYEKL. CDR3 length: 17 residues. Trimming at V came to 3 bases and at J to 7 bases, leaving 9 bases not matched to a gene. The CDR3 coding sequence is TGCGCCAGCAGCCAGGGTCGGACTAGCGGGGGGCCAAATACGCAGTATTTT. This sequence encodes CASSQGRTSGGPNTQYF.

The rearrangement links TRBV6-1 to TRBJ1-4; D not resolved. V lost 1 base to trimming and J lost 0 bases, with 6 bases between them. The CDR3 is made up of 15 amino acids. CDR1 is MNHNS and CDR2 is SASEGT in the germline V gene. CDR3 nucleotides: TGTGCCAGCAGTGAAGTAGGAGCAACTAATGAAAAACTGTTTTTT. The encoded protein is CASSEVGATNEKLFF.

CDR3 sequence: CASSRRQSGANVLTF. The CDR3 DNA sequence: TGTGCCAGCAGCCGGAGGCAGAGTGGGGCCAACGTCCTGACTTTC. The rearrangement uses TRBV5-4 and TRBJ2-6; TRBD2 is a possible D gene (5 bases). The V and J ends lost 4 bases and 3 bases respectively, with 11 bases between them. The CDR3 length is 15 residues. Germline lookup yields CDR1 SGHNT and CDR2 YYREEE (reference sequence).